Listed below are T cell receptor beta chains from one sample, sequenced in a study of shared clonotypes between healthy human individuals. Only in-frame clones appear in the TCRdb table, and some are missing; sequencing was by immunoSEQ multiplex PCR. The repertoire includes more than 600,000 clones, about 91% of them detected once, and approximately 24% sits in the top ten. Source material: naive CD8+ T cells sorted from blood. The receptors here all came from a man aged 25-40 years in good health. The CDR3 runs from the conserved cysteine through the conserved F or W. Each record gives: CDR3 DNA, CDR3 protein, D gene, CDR3 length, V gene, clone size, J gene. The D gene is left open where the match is weak. Rows may omit the clone size; those that give it use once, few, many or a size class.

DNA: TGCGCCAGCAGCCTAGACAGCCTCTCCTCCTACGAGCAGTACTTC; CDR3: CASSLDSLSSYEQYF; D: .; length: 15; V: TRBV4-1; size: .; J: TRBJ2-7
DNA: TGTGCCAGCAGCGTAGCTCAAGAGCGGGAGAACCTCTATGAGCAGTTCTTC; CDR3: CASSVAQERENLYEQFF; D: TRBD2; length: 17; V: TRBV9; size: .; J: TRBJ2-1
DNA: TGCGCCAGCGAGTCAGGGATCGAGCAGTACTTC; CDR3: CASESGIEQYF; D: .; length: 11; V: TRBV10-2; size: once; J: TRBJ2-7
DNA: TGTGCCAGCAGTACAGGGTCCAGTCTCTACGAGCAGTACTTC; CDR3: CASSTGSSLYEQYF; D: .; length: 14; V: TRBV6-5; size: .; J: TRBJ2-7
DNA: TGTGCCGCGGCGGCCCTAAACTACGAGCAGTACTTC; CDR3: CAAAALNYEQYF; D: .; length: 12; V: TRBV9; size: .; J: TRBJ2-7
DNA: TGTGCCAGCAGCTATACTAGCGGGAGGGCCATCGGCACCGGGGAGCTGTTTTTT; CDR3: CASSYTSGRAIGTGELFF; D: TRBD2; length: 18; V: TRBV7-2; size: .; J: TRBJ2-2
DNA: TGTGCCAGTAGTGCGGGACTAGCGGGAGTCTACAATGAGCAGTTCTTC; CDR3: CASSAGLAGVYNEQFF; D: TRBD2; length: 16; V: TRBV19; size: .; J: TRBJ2-1
DNA: TGTGCCAGCAGTTTAGGGACCGGGGAGCTGTTTTTT; CDR3: CASSLGTGELFF; D: .; length: 12; V: TRBV27; size: .; J: TRBJ2-2
DNA: TGTGCCAGCAGTGAAGCCGGGGACAGGGCGTATATCACCGGGGAGCTGTTTTTT; CDR3: CASSEAGDRAYITGELFF; D: TRBD1; length: 18; V: TRBV2; size: .; J: TRBJ2-2
DNA: TGTGCCAGCAGTTTAGGGCTGAGGGCCACCATATATTTT; CDR3: CASSLGLRATIYF; D: .; length: 13; V: TRBV28; size: .; J: TRBJ1-3
DNA: TGTGCCAGCAGAGGTACCAATAGCAATCAGCCCCAGCATTTT; CDR3: CASRGTNSNQPQHF; D: .; length: 14; V: TRBV2; size: .; J: TRBJ1-5